This TCR beta chain was recovered during a study of blood T cells in healthy people across ages. General observations from the study: Per million T cells, TCR beta diversity dropped roughly linearly as age increased.

Together with a sample-barcoded 5' primer, a J-beta primer mix was included in a second PCR lasting roughly 6 to 12 cycles. Tags on each cDNA molecule came from a template-switch adaptor with 12 random nucleotides. TCRdb fed the 5' RACE reads into MiXCR, producing one record per CDR3 protein. The sample shows about a million distinct CDR3 sequences, roughly 50% of them seen only once. As regards this clonotype: Its antigen remains unknown.

The CDR3 extends over 12 amino acids. The germline V gene encodes CDR1 SQVTM and CDR2 ANQGSEA. The V and J ends lost 3 bases and 5 bases respectively, with 9 bases between them. The sample was blood. This sequence joins TRBV29-1 and TRBJ2-3; D is uncertain. The receptor was isolated from a woman aged 60-75 years in good health. The CDR3 nucleotides are TGCAGCGTTGACCCCTTTGAAGATACGCAGTATTTT. Protein product: CSVDPFEDTQYF.